These T cell receptor beta chains were read from a single sample in a study of blood T cell repertoires in COVID-19. Assay: immunoSEQ multiplex PCR; the TCRdb copy retains only in-frame clones and omits some. The profile shows 130,000 or so clones, 70% to 90% of them singletons. Sequenced sample: peripheral blood. The source is a human donor in a cohort sampled during active COVID-19. Each CDR3 is given with its conserved first and last residue. D genes are given only for firm matches.

CDR3	D	J	V
CASSTWEQFF	-	TRBJ2-1	TRBV14
CASSQGTAINYGYTF	-	TRBJ1-2	TRBV4-1
CASSAGAGDTDTQYF	TRBD2	TRBJ2-3	TRBV9
CASSQERPWGNNEKLFF	-	TRBJ1-4	TRBV3-1/TRBV3-2
CATTGGITDTQYF	-	TRBJ2-3	TRBV7-9
CASSQDGGASTDTQYF	TRBD2	TRBJ2-3	TRBV4-1
CASRNYPNEQFF	-	TRBJ2-1	TRBV2
CSVEVGPGQGTDTQYF	TRBD1	TRBJ2-3	TRBV29-1
CASSTGTSGREIDTQYF	TRBD2	TRBJ2-3	TRBV10-2
CASSKAPVGGYEQYF	-	TRBJ2-7	TRBV21-1
CASSLGQSSYEQYF	-	TRBJ2-7	TRBV5-5
CASSFGDVVNSPLHF	-	TRBJ1-6	TRBV11-2
CASSGGGLASNEQYF	TRBD2	TRBJ2-7	TRBV5-1
CALSPLAGGQETQYF	TRBD2	TRBJ2-5	TRBV30
CASSPSSGQRNYGYTF	TRBD1	TRBJ1-2	TRBV5-1
CASSQGTSGGTIYEQYF	TRBD2	TRBJ2-7	TRBV4-2
CASSVSGFGTEAFF	-	TRBJ1-1	TRBV2
CASSLRDSSYEQYF	TRBD1	TRBJ2-7	TRBV7-2
CATSRDRGRIQYF	-	TRBJ2-5	TRBV15
CASSIARPVSGANVLTF	-	TRBJ2-6	TRBV19
CASSLRAGDPYEQYF	TRBD2	TRBJ2-7	TRBV7-7
CASSSTYRGQDEQYF	TRBD1	TRBJ2-7	TRBV4-1
CASSQEVNSDYEQYF	-	TRBJ2-7	TRBV4-1
CASTSLAGNWCGTQYF	TRBD2	TRBJ2-5	TRBV10-1
CASRIGQGLNYGYTF	TRBD1	TRBJ1-2	TRBV6-5